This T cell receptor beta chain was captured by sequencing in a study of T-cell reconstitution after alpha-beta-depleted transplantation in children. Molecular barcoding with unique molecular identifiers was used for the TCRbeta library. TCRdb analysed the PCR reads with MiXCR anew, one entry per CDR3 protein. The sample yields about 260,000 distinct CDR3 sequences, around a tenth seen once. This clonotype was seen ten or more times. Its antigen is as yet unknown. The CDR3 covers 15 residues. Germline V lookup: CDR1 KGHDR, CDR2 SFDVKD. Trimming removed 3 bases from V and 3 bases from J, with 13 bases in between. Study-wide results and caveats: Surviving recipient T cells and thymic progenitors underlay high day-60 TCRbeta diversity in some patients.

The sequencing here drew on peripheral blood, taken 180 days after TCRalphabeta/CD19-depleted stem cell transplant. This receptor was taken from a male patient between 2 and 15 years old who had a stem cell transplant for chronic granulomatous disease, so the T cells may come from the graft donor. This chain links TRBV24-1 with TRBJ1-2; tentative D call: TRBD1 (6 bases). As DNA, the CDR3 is TGTGCCACCAGTGATACCAGACAGGATGACTATGGCTACACCTTC. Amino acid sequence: CATSDTRQDDYGYTF.